These 5 T cell receptor beta chains originate from one sample sequenced in a study of blood T cell repertoires in COVID-19. Profiling relied on immunoSEQ multiplex PCR, and the TCRdb table lists in-frame clones only, not all of them. The repertoire holds about 400,000 clones, roughly 90% seen once, with more than 2% in the top ten. The sample was PBMCs or T cells enriched from blood (not recorded which). Every receptor here comes from a woman aged 40-49 years with acute COVID-19.

This rearrangement joins TRBV14 to TRBJ1-1; no definite D call. The ends were cut back, 1 base at V and 1 base at J, with 10 bases in the middle. The germline gives CDR1 SGHDN, CDR2 FVKESK. The CDR3 spans 15 residues. This CDR3 is CASSQARQPNTEAFF. The CDR3 bases are TGTGCCAGCAGCCAAGCAAGACAACCGAACACTGAAGCTTTCTTT.

The J gene is TRBJ2-1, the V gene TRBV27; D is undetermined. The CDR3 loop spans 15 amino acids. Per germline, CDR1 MNHEY and CDR2 SMNVEV (reference sequence). Trimming removed 3 bases from V and 9 bases from J, with 18 bases in between. The CDR3 bases are TGTGCCAGCAGTTTTTCCCCCCTCCCCCCCGGTGAGCAGTTCTTC. This translates into CASSFSPLPPGEQFF.

This chain connects TRBV5-1 to TRBJ2-5; the match to TRBD1 covers 11 bases. Germline CDR1 SGHRS, CDR2 YFSETQ. V lost 4 bases, J lost 4 bases, and 6 bases stayed unmatched. This CDR3 contains 15 residues. The CDR3 DNA reads TGCGCCAGCAGCCAAAGGACAGGGGGCGGAGAGACCCAGTACTTC. Amino acid sequence: CASSQRTGGGETQYF.

CDR3 region: CASSYSPKNYGYTF. The CDR3 coding sequence is TGTGCCAGCAGTTACTCACCGAAGAACTATGGCTACACCTTC. The V call is TRBV2, the J call TRBJ1-2; D uncertain. The germline CDR1 and CDR2 sequences are SNHLY and FYNNEI. Trimming cost V 5 bases and J 2 bases, with 12 bases left between them. The CDR3 length is 14 residues. The variable domain in full, completed from reference TRBV2 and TRBJ1-2, reads EPEVTQTPSHQVTQMGQEVILRCVPISNHLYFYWYRQILGQKVEFLVSFYNNEISEKSEIFDDQFSVERPDGSNFTLKIRSTKLEDSAMYFCASSYSPKNYGYTFGSGTRLTVV.

This clone has a handful of counts. The V and J genes are TRBV24-1 and TRBJ1-2, with TRBD1 identical over 7 bases. V was clipped by 3 bases and J by 6 bases; unmatched bases: 0. CDR1 and CDR2 from the germline V gene are KGHDR and SFDVKD. This CDR3 contains 12 residues. Here the CDR3 reads CATSDTGDGYTF. CDR3 coding DNA: TGTGCCACCAGTGATACAGGGGATGGCTACACCTTC.